Below are 22 T cell receptor beta chains sequenced from a single sample in a study of blood T cells in healthy people across ages. Primers used in a second PCR of roughly 6 to 11 cycles were a sample-barcoded 5' primer and a J-beta primer mix. TCRdb re-called the 5' RACE reads with MiXCR, one entry per CDR3 protein. The sample carries 800,000 to 900,000 distinct CDR3 sequences, around two thirds recorded once. The sequenced material came from blood. These receptor sequences come from a man aged 30-40 years in good health.

CDR3 residues: CASSSYLDRNEQFF. In DNA form, the CDR3 reads TGCGCCAGCAGCTCCTATTTGGACCGTAATGAGCAGTTCTTC. V gene TRBV5-1 combines with J gene TRBJ2-1; D not certain. From germline, CDR1 is SGHRS and CDR2 YFSETQ. CDR3 size: 14 residues. V lost 3 bases and J lost 7, with 14 bases in between.

This clonotype was detected a few times. This sequence joins TRBV7-3 and TRBJ2-6; D might be TRBD1 or TRBD2, each matching 5 bases. V lost 1 base to trimming and J lost 3 bases, with 10 bases between them. Germline CDR1 SGHTA, CDR2 FQGTGA. The CDR3 length is 16 residues. CDR3 sequence (DNA): TGTGCCAGCAGCTTAATGGGGGTTGGTGGGGCCAACGTCCTGACTTTC. Its translation is CASSLMGVGGANVLTF.

This sequence joins TRBV7-2 and TRBJ2-4; D is unresolved. There are 12 residues in the CDR3. V lost 2 bases, J lost 14 bases, and 13 bases lay in between. The germline V gene has CDR1 SGHTA and CDR2 FQGNSA. CDR3 DNA: TGTGCCAGCAGCTTAAGCCTAGGTGTTAAGTACTTC. The encoded protein is CASSLSLGVKYF.

This clonotype was observed a few times. The chain combines TRBV29-1 with TRBJ2-6; D call uncertain. Germline CDR1 reads SQVTM; CDR2 reads ANQGSEA. V lost 5 bases and J lost 4, with 9 bases in between. There are 13 residues in the CDR3. CDR3 nucleotide sequence: TGCAGCGTTTACCTTGGAGGGGCCAACGTCCTGACTTTC. Translating it yields CSVYLGGANVLTF.

This rearrangement joins TRBV4-3 to TRBJ2-7; TRBD1 is a possible D gene (5 bases). Germline V gene lookup returns CDR1 LGHNA and CDR2 YSLEER. The CDR3 consists of 15 residues. V lost 2 bases and J 2 bases, leaving 13 bases between the germline ends. Here the CDR3 reads CASSQLASGTYEQYF. The DNA of the CDR3 is TGCGCCAGCAGCCAACTGGCGTCAGGGACCTACGAGCAGTACTTC.

The chain is built from TRBV4-2 and TRBJ2-4, with 8 bases that match TRBD2. The DNA end favors TRBJ2-7, so the J call may be wrong. This CDR3 contains 16 residues. Germline CDR1 is LGHNA and CDR2 is YNFKEQ. CDR3 in amino acids: CASSRDTGTRSYEQYF. Written as DNA, the CDR3 is TGTGCCAGCAGCCGAGATACCGGGACTAGGTCCTACGAGCAGTACTTC.

This clonotype turned up a few times. The chain has TRBV2 and TRBJ2-7; D call uncertain. Germline lookup yields CDR1 SNHLY and CDR2 FYNNEI. CDR3 size: 12 residues. Trimming removed 10 bases at V and 1 base at J, with 11 bases between. The CDR3 nucleotides read TGTGCCACTAGTCGAGAATCCTACGAGCAGTACTTC. Amino acids: CATSRESYEQYF.

This clonotype was recorded a few times. The chain recombines TRBV20-1 with TRBJ2-1, with 10 bases aligning to TRBD2. The V gene end was trimmed by 0 bases and the J gene end by 15 bases; junction bases not matched to a gene: 11. The CDR3 consists of 14 residues. Looked up from germline, CDR1 is DFQATT and CDR2 is SNEGSKA (reference sequence). The DNA of the CDR3 is TGCAGTGCTAGAGATCTGCAGCGGGGGGGGGTTTTGTTCTTC. This codes for CSARDLQRGGVLFF.

In the case of this clonotype: Given a much more abundant clone one base away, this may be a read error. The chain links TRBV7-6 to TRBJ2-1; 7 positions agree with TRBD2. Germline CDR1 reads SGHVS; CDR2 reads FNYEAQ. The ends lost 5 bases at V and 4 bases at J; junction bases unmatched: 8. This CDR3 has 15 amino acids. The CDR3 region is CASSIAGTKYNEQFF. The CDR3 DNA reads as TGTGCCAGCAGCATTGCCGGGACTAAATACAATGAGCAGTTCTTC.

The rearrangement joins TRBV12-3 or TRBV12-4 to TRBJ2-3, with D uncertain. The CDR3 sequence is 15 residues long. The germline V and J ends were trimmed by 5 bases and 1 base, with 13 bases remaining between them. The CDR3 loop reads CASSLRARGTDTQYF. The DNA of the CDR3 is TGTGCCAGCAGTCTCCGGGCCCGGGGCACAGATACGCAGTATTTT.

This chain links TRBV24-1 with TRBJ2-3; TRBD2 agrees at 14 bases. CDR3 size: 15 residues. Trimming cost V 6 bases and J 6 bases; bases outside gene matches: 4. CDR1 is KGHDR and CDR2 is SFDVKD in the germline V gene. The CDR3 region is CATSRLAGGRDTQYF. Written as DNA, the CDR3 is TGTGCCACCAGTCGACTAGCGGGGGGGCGGGATACGCAGTATTTT.

This chain joins TRBV7-9 and TRBJ2-6; no clear D. Germline V CDR1 and CDR2: SEHNR, FQNEAQ (reference sequence). The CDR3 has 15 residues. Trimming left V 3 bases short and J 0 bases short, with 6 bases between. The CDR3 DNA reads TGTGCCAGCAGCTTGGTAACCTCTGGGGCCAACGTCCTGACTTTC. This encodes CASSLVTSGANVLTF.

The rearrangement uses TRBV27 and TRBJ2-2; the D is unclear. Germline-derived CDR1 and CDR2 are MNHEY and SMNVEV (reference sequence). The CDR3 totals 12 residues. Deletions cut 5 bases from V and 2 bases from J, with 3 bases between. CDR3 loop: CASSINTGELFF. As DNA, the CDR3 is TGTGCCAGCAGTATTAACACCGGGGAGCTGTTTTTT.

This sequence joins TRBV9 and TRBJ1-2; 8 bases agree with TRBD1. J lost 2 bases, V lost 0 bases, and 3 bases had no gene match. Germline CDR1 SGDLS, CDR2 YYNGEE. The CDR3 extends over 15 amino acids. CDR3 sequence: CASSVEYRGNYGYTF. In DNA, the CDR3 is TGTGCCAGCAGCGTAGAGTACAGGGGGAACTATGGCTACACCTTC.

The chain employs TRBV10-2 and TRBJ2-4, with TRBD1 matching over 10 bases. The DNA end is a closer match to TRBJ2-7, so the J assignment may be wrong. The CDR3 covers 13 residues. Germline V CDR1 and CDR2: WSHSY, SAAADI. CDR3 in DNA: TGCGCCAGCAGGGACAGGGGGACATACGAGCAGTACTTC. The encoded protein is CASRDRGTYEQYF.

The CDR3 region is CASSEGRGQYEQYF. The CDR3 DNA reads TGTGCCAGCAGTGAAGGCAGGGGGCAATACGAGCAGTACTTC. This chain joins TRBV2 and TRBJ2-4; 8 nucleotides agree with TRBD1. Matching the DNA end better, TRBJ2-7 makes the J call doubtful. Germline V gives CDR1 SNHLY, CDR2 FYNNEI. CDR3 length equals 14 residues.

This sequence joins TRBV7-9 and TRBJ2-3; no clear D. Germline lookup yields CDR1 SEHNR and CDR2 FQNEAQ (reference sequence). V was cut by 2 bases and J by 4 bases, with 4 bases left in between. The CDR3 is made up of 12 amino acids. CDR3 DNA sequence: TGTGCCAGCAGCTTAATGCCAGATACGCAGTATTTT. This sequence encodes CASSLMPDTQYF.

The CDR3 is CASSPPSVADTQYF. The CDR3 region has the DNA TGTGCCAGCAGCCCCCCCTCCGTTGCAGATACGCAGTATTTT. V is TRBV3-1 and J is TRBJ2-3; the D is unclear. Germline CDR1 LGHDT, CDR2 YNNKEL (reference sequence). V lost 4 bases to trimming and J lost 4 bases, with 12 bases between them. This CDR3 contains 14 residues.

V gene TRBV7-2 combines with J gene TRBJ2-3; 7 bases line up with TRBD1. Trimming cost V 5 bases and J 4 bases; bases outside gene matches: 3. The CDR3 covers 13 residues. Germline-derived CDR1 and CDR2 are SGHTA and FQGNSA. As DNA, the CDR3 is TGTGCCAGCAGCATGGACAGGTCAGATACGCAGTATTTT. Amino acid sequence: CASSMDRSDTQYF.

This chain joins TRBV20-1 and TRBJ2-5; D is uncertain. The J call may be faulty, since TRBJ2-7 better matches the DNA end. CDR1 is DFQATT and CDR2 is SNEGSKA in the germline V gene (reference sequence). This CDR3 spans 13 amino acids. This chain's CDR3 is CSVPDVLIYEQYF. The CDR3 DNA follows: TGCAGTGTCCCAGACGTTCTCATATACGAGCAGTACTTC.

The CDR3 here is CASSLVLLAGGQVGELFF. The CDR3 DNA is TGTGCCAGCAGCTTAGTCTTACTAGCGGGGGGGCAAGTCGGGGAGCTGTTTTTT. The chain combines TRBV11-2 with TRBJ2-2, with 13 bases fitting TRBD2. V lost 1 base and J lost 7; bases outside the gene matches: 9. This CDR3 has 18 amino acids. The germline CDR1 and CDR2 sequences are SGHAT and FQNNGV. Looking up the rest from reference TRBV11-2 and TRBJ2-2 gives the full variable domain: EAGVAQSPRYKIIEKRQSVAFWCNPISGHATLYWYQQILGQGPKLLIQFQNNGVVDDSQLPKDRFSAERLKGVDSTLKIQPAKLEDSAVYLCASSLVLLAGGQVGELFFGEGSRLTVL.

The chain joins TRBV25-1 to TRBJ2-3; D may match TRBD1 or TRBD2 (5 bases each). Germline CDR1 is MGHDK and CDR2 is SYGVNS. This CDR3 contains 16 residues. Between the trimmed V and J ends, which lost 3 bases and 5 bases, there was a span of 18 bases. CDR3 nucleotide sequence: TGTGCCAGCAGTGATGGGTTGGGGACCTTAATAGATACGCAGTATTTT. Encoded protein: CASSDGLGTLIDTQYF.